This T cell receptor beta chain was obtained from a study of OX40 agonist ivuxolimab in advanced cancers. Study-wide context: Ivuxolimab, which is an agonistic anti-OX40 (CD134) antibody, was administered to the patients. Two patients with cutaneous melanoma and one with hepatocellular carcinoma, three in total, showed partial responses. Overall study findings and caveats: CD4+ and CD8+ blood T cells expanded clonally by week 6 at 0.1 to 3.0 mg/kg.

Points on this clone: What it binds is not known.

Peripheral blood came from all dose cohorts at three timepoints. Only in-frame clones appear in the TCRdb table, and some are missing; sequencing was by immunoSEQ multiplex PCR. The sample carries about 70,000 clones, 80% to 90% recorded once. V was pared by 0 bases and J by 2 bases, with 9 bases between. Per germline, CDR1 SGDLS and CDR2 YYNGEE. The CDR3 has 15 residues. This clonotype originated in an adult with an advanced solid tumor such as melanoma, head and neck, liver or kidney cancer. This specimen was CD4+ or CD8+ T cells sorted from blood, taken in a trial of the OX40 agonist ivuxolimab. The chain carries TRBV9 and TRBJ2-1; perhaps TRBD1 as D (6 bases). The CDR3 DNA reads TGTGCCAGCAGCGTAGAGGCAGGGGCCTACAATGAGCAGTTCTTC. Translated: CASSVEAGAYNEQFF.